This is a list of T cell receptor beta chains from one sample in a study of CD8 T cells in ankylosing spondylitis. TCRdb re-called the 5' RACE reads through MiXCR, storing one row per CDR3 protein. The sample carries about 500,000 distinct CDR3 sequences, less than 6% recorded once. The material sequenced was blood, either unsorted or a sorted T cell fraction (not recorded which). These receptors were collected from a male donor with ankylosing spondylitis. CDR3s include the opening cysteine and the closing phenylalanine or tryptophan. Size is stated for part of the rows, as once, few or many counts, or as a class when the clone is expanded.

v_gene	j_gene	abundance	CDR3aa
TRBV5-6	TRBJ2-7	many	CASSSTGGKNEQYF
TRBV7-2	TRBJ1-2	many	CASSLNRPGNYGYTF
TRBV6-2/TRBV6-3	TRBJ2-1	NA	CASRTRLAGIDEQFF
TRBV4-3	TRBJ1-4	many	CASSQETGRKLFF
TRBV29-1	TRBJ2-1	many	CSVVKVVGTHNEQFF
TRBV20-1	TRBJ2-2	NA	CSARRVGDTGGELFF
TRBV27	TRBJ1-2	many	CASSSLGGYGYTF
TRBV12-3/TRBV12-4	TRBJ2-3	many	CASSRKSSGSTDTQYF
TRBV5-6	TRBJ2-1	many	CASSLELTGHNYNEQFF
TRBV5-1	TRBJ2-3	few	CASTPFSTDTQYF
TRBV4-1	TRBJ2-1	NA	CASSRADREEGEQFF
TRBV7-2	TRBJ2-1	many	CASSQVFLGYNEQFF
TRBV10-3	TRBJ1-4	NA	CAISDEGVREKLFF
TRBV20-1	TRBJ2-3	many	CSAKTSWRDTQYF
TRBV7-8	TRBJ2-1	many	CASSLTGTGGKFF
TRBV7-8	TRBJ2-7	many	CASTIILGGEQYF
TRBV5-1	TRBJ1-1	many	CASIVDPGNTEAFF
TRBV9	TRBJ2-1	few	CASSASGGPGNEQFF
TRBV5-1	TRBJ2-6	few	CASSSPATSGANVLTF
TRBV4-2	TRBJ1-2	NA	CAGSQDSRAGGYTF
TRBV7-2	TRBJ1-2	many	CASSSRAGGLYYGYTF
TRBV5-6	TRBJ2-2	NA	CASSLETSGGSNTGELFF
TRBV27	TRBJ1-1	many	CASSLSGRKNTEAFF
TRBV28	TRBJ2-7	NA	CASSHFRGGYEKYF
TRBV18	TRBJ2-4	many	CASSPAGRVKNIQYF
TRBV29-1	TRBJ2-7	many	CSVSGQGYVLEQYF
TRBV7-9	TRBJ1-1	few	CASTNRANTEAFF